What follows are 28 T cell receptor beta chains derived from one specimen sequenced in a study of shared clonotypes between healthy human individuals. Terminally differentiated effector memory CD45RA+ cells were left out of the naive CD8 fraction, which was CD45RO-negative and positively selected for CCR7. Clones were read by immunoSEQ multiplex PCR, and TCRdb kept only the in-frame ones, dropping some. This table has some 2.1 million clones, about 93% appearing once. The sample taken for sequencing was naive CD8+ T cells from PBMCs. The receptors derive from a man aged 18 to 29 in good health. Some clones in this sample may be carry-over from other donors' samples.

The chain links TRBV7-9 to TRBJ2-3; the match to TRBD2 covers 12 bases. This CDR3 has 17 residues. V trimming: 4 bases; J trimming: 2 bases; junction bases outside the gene matches: 7. Looked up from germline, CDR1 is SEHNR and CDR2 is FQNEAQ (reference sequence). The CDR3 is CASSSRLAGDFTDTQYF. CDR3 bases: TGTGCCAGCAGCTCTCGACTAGCGGGAGATTTCACAGATACGCAGTATTTT.

This clone was recorded only once. The chain joins TRBV5-1 to TRBJ1-4, with TRBD1 as a possible D gene (5 bases). From germline, CDR1 is SGHRS and CDR2 YFSETQ. This CDR3 is 15 amino acids long. With 0 bases removed from V and 1 base from J, the gap between germline ends came to 7 bases. This CDR3 is CASSLGDRTNEKLFF. The CDR3 DNA is TGCGCCAGCAGCTTGGGCGACAGAACTAATGAAAAACTGTTTTTT.

This chain connects TRBV7-3 to TRBJ2-1, with D hard to call. V lost 5 bases and J lost 7, with 12 bases in between. The CDR3 spans 13 residues. Looked up from germline, CDR1 is SGHTA and CDR2 is FQGTGA. The DNA of the CDR3 is TGTGCCAGCAGCCCCTCGCCGCGAAATGAGCAGTTCTTC. This encodes CASSPSPRNEQFF.

The chain has TRBV27 and TRBJ1-2, with 11 nucleotides matching TRBD1. CDR3 length: 14 amino acids. V lost 5 bases to trimming and J lost 6 bases; unmatched junction nucleotides: 5. CDR1 and CDR2 from the germline V gene are MNHEY and SMNVEV (reference sequence). CDR3 residues: CASSPDRGRDGYTF. Here the CDR3 DNA reads TGTGCCAGCAGTCCGGACAGGGGGCGCGATGGCTACACCTTC.

The chain employs TRBV7-3 and TRBJ2-7; no clear D. The CDR3 length is 14 residues. Germline assignment: CDR1 SGHTA and CDR2 FQGTGA. Trimming left V 5 bases short and J 0 bases short, with 11 bases between. The CDR3 bases are TGTGCCAGCAGCCCCAGCAGGAGCTCCTACGAGCAGTACTTC. This encodes CASSPSRSSYEQYF.

This rearrangement joins TRBV28 to TRBJ2-7; tentatively, D is TRBD1 (5 bases). The CDR3 runs 14 residues. CDR1 and CDR2 from the germline V gene are MDHEN and SYDVKM. Trimming left V 6 bases short and J 3 bases short, with 15 bases between. DNA of the CDR3: TGTGCCAGCAGCAAAATAGGGGCAGGCTACGAGCAGTACTTC. It is translated as CASSKIGAGYEQYF.

Note on this clone: The identical CDR3 is also encoded by other nucleotide sequences in the sample. V and J are TRBV27 and TRBJ2-1; 8 bases line up with TRBD2. V shed 3 bases, J shed 4 bases, and the junction held 5 bases outside the gene matches. This CDR3 contains 15 residues. Germline V gene data show CDR1 as MNHEY and CDR2 as SMNVEV (reference sequence). The CDR3 DNA is TGTGCCAGCAGTTTGGCAACGGGAGGGTACAATGAGCAGTTCTTC. This translates into CASSLATGGYNEQFF.

V usage is TRBV27 and J usage is TRBJ2-7, with D uncertain. CDR1 and CDR2 (germline): MNHEY, SMNVEV (reference sequence). V lost 3 bases and J 4 bases, leaving 19 bases between the germline ends. CDR3 length: 16 amino acids. The DNA of the CDR3 is TGTGCCAGCAGTTTTGGTCCGGATAGGTCTATATACGAGCAGTACTTC. The encoded protein is CASSFGPDRSIYEQYF.

The chain uses TRBV10-2 and TRBJ1-2, with 7 bases fitting TRBD1. Germline CDR1 and CDR2: WSHSY and SAAADI. The CDR3 loop spans 14 amino acids. After removal of 0 bases from V and 8 bases from J, the junction contained 6 bases not matched to a gene. The CDR3 sequence: CASSESGTGEGYTF. Here the CDR3 DNA reads TGCGCCAGCAGTGAGTCGGGAACAGGGGAGGGCTACACCTTC.

The chain is built from TRBV27 and TRBJ2-1; TRBD2 matches 9 bases. This CDR3 spans 16 amino acids. Unmatched junction bases numbered 6, after V lost 6 bases and J lost 0 bases. CDR1 is MNHEY, CDR2 SMNVEV, per germline (reference sequence). CDR3 sequence (DNA): TGTGCCAGCAGGCGACTAGCGGCCAGCTCCTACAATGAGCAGTTCTTC. This gives the protein CASRRLAASSYNEQFF.

A remark on this clone: The identical CDR3 is also encoded by other nucleotide sequences in the sample. The V and J genes are TRBV7-9 and TRBJ1-1; D gene uncertain. Germline V gene sequence: CDR1 SEHNR, CDR2 FQNEAQ (reference sequence). The CDR3 extends over 13 amino acids. V lost 5 bases and J 1 base, leaving 8 bases between the germline ends. CDR3 protein: CASSLPGNTEAFF. CDR3 nucleotide sequence: TGTGCCAGCAGCCTCCCGGGGAACACTGAAGCTTTCTTT.

The chain uses TRBV11-2 and TRBJ2-1; weak D call: TRBD1 (7 bases). Germline CDR1 SGHAT, CDR2 FQNNGV. V gave up 5 bases and J gave up 5 bases, with 19 bases separating them. This CDR3 is 16 amino acids long. The CDR3, as DNA: TGTGCCAGCAGCCACCCTACCGGCGGGACAGACAATGAGCAGTTCTTC. Translation: CASSHPTGGTDNEQFF. Full variable domain (rest looked up from reference TRBV11-2 and TRBJ2-1): EAGVAQSPRYKIIEKRQSVAFWCNPISGHATLYWYQQILGQGPKLLIQFQNNGVVDDSQLPKDRFSAERLKGVDSTLKIQPAKLEDSAVYLCASSHPTGGTDNEQFFGPGTRLTVL.

The rearrangement joins TRBV2 to TRBJ1-1; a possible D gene is TRBD1 (5 bases). The CDR3 loop spans 14 amino acids. V shed 6 bases and J shed 1 base, with 12 bases lying between them. Germline-derived CDR1 and CDR2 are SNHLY and FYNNEI. DNA of the CDR3: TGTGCCAGCAGATACCCGGGGGGGAACACTGAAGCTTTCTTT. This gives the protein CASRYPGGNTEAFF.

This clone was detected once. The gene calls are TRBV7-2 and TRBJ1-5; TRBD1 matches at 8 bases. The germline CDR1 and CDR2 sequences are SGHTA and FQGNSA. The CDR3 consists of 15 residues. Trimming removed 5 bases from V and 9 bases from J; junction bases left unmatched: 12. The CDR3 spells CASSGGTGDFRPQHF. The CDR3 DNA is TGTGCCAGCAGCGGTGGGACAGGTGATTTTAGGCCCCAGCATTTT. Full variable domain (outside the CDR3, taken from reference TRBV7-2 and TRBJ1-5): GAGVSQSPSNKVTEKGKDVELRCDPISGHTALYWYRQSLGQGLEFLIYFQGNSAPDKSGLPSDRFSAERTGGSVSTLTIQRTQQEDSAVYLCASSGGTGDFRPQHFGDGTRLSIL.

This chain joins TRBV7-6 and TRBJ2-3, with 8 positions matching TRBD1. Losses at the gene ends were 2 bases for V and 2 bases for J; bases not matched to a gene: 9. In germline, CDR1 is SGHVS, CDR2 FNYEAQ. This CDR3 region has 17 residues. In nucleotides, the CDR3 is TGTGCCAGCAGCTTACCTAGACAGGGGACTCCCACAGATACGCAGTATTTT. Its translation is CASSLPRQGTPTDTQYF.

This clone occurred once. The chain joins TRBV7-9 to TRBJ2-7; D not certain. Germline V gene lookup returns CDR1 SEHNR and CDR2 FQNEAQ (reference sequence). Trimming pared 2 bases from V and 5 bases from J, leaving 7 bases between. The CDR3 is 12 residues long. CDR3 bases: TGTGCCAGCAGCTTACGAAAAGACGAGCAGTACTTC. It translates to CASSLRKDEQYF.

This chain joins TRBV21-1 and TRBJ1-4; the DNA was not used to check the table's D call, TRBD1. TRBV21-1 is given as a pseudogene. The CDR3 totals 16 residues. The CDR3 sequence: CASSNLTGTGELILFF. CDR3 DNA: TGTGCCAGCAGCAATCTCACCGGGACAGGGGAATTGATACTGTTTTTT.

As for this clone: Additional DNA sequences in this sample encode the identical CDR3. J is TRBJ2-3 and V is TRBV30; D is perhaps TRBD2 (5 bases). CDR3 length: 14 amino acids. Looked up from germline, CDR1 is GTSNPN and CDR2 is SVGIG (reference sequence). V lost 0 bases and J 0 bases, leaving 7 bases between the germline ends. The CDR3 nucleotides are TGTGCCTGGAGTGTACTAGGTAGCACAGATACGCAGTATTTT. This gives the protein CAWSVLGSTDTQYF.

The chain links TRBV19 to TRBJ2-3; TRBD1 aligns across 10 bases. Germline lookup yields CDR1 LNHDA and CDR2 SQIVND (reference sequence). J was trimmed by 2 bases and V by 4 bases; bases with no gene match: 9. The CDR3 spans 17 residues. For the CDR3, the DNA is TGTGCCAGTAGTACCCCCCGGGACAGGGGAGTCACAGATACGCAGTATTTT. Protein: CASSTPRDRGVTDTQYF.

The V and J genes are TRBV28 and TRBJ2-2; TRBD1 aligns across 7 bases. Trimming removed 3 bases from V and 6 bases from J; junction bases left unmatched: 10. Germline-derived CDR1 and CDR2 are MDHEN and SYDVKM. The CDR3 length is 16 residues. CDR3 DNA sequence: TGTGCCAGCAGTTTGAAAAGGGGGCGCATGGCCGGGGAGCTGTTTTTT. It codes for CASSLKRGRMAGELFF.

The chain combines TRBV4-2 with TRBJ2-3; the D is unclear. Trimming removed 0 bases at V and 3 bases at J, with 4 bases between. Germline lookup yields CDR1 LGHNA and CDR2 YNFKEQ. This CDR3 comprises 13 residues. The CDR3: CASSQDLTDTQYF. Written as DNA, the CDR3 is TGTGCCAGCAGCCAAGATTTAACAGATACGCAGTATTTT.

The chain links TRBV5-8 to TRBJ2-7; D may be TRBD1 or TRBD2 (5 bases each). Germline CDR1 SGHTS, CDR2 YDEGEE. This CDR3 comprises 16 residues. V lost 4 bases to trimming and J lost 4 bases, with 21 bases between them. The DNA for the CDR3 is TGTGCCAGCAGCCCGGGACCAAACCAGGGACCTTACGAGCAGTACTTC. This encodes CASSPGPNQGPYEQYF. Variable domain in full (rest from reference TRBV5-8 and TRBJ2-7): EAGVTQSPTHLIKTRGQQATLRCSPISGHTSVYWYQQALGLGLQFLLWYDEGEERNRGNFPPRFSGRQFPNYSSELNVNALELEDSALYLCASSPGPNQGPYEQYFGPGTRLTVT.

The chain recombines TRBV6-1 with TRBJ2-2, with D possibly being TRBD1 (5 bases). The ends were cut back, 4 bases at V and 1 base at J, with 13 bases in the middle. Per the germline V gene, CDR1 is MNHNS and CDR2 is SASEGT. There are 16 residues in the CDR3. CDR3 sequence (DNA): TGTGCCAGCAGTGTGGGGCTCAGTATGAACACCGGGGAGCTGTTTTTT. Residues: CASSVGLSMNTGELFF.

This clone was recorded once. V is TRBV5-8 and J is TRBJ1-1, with 9 nucleotides matching TRBD1. Germline V gene data show CDR1 as SGHTS and CDR2 as YDEGEE. The CDR3 runs to 17 residues. V was pared by 3 bases and J by 0 bases, with 9 bases of the junction left unmatched. For the CDR3, the DNA is TGTGCCAGCAGCTACCGGGACAGGGTGACTATGAACACTGAAGCTTTCTTT. Its protein product is CASSYRDRVTMNTEAFF.

This chain uses TRBV5-1 with TRBJ2-7; TRBD1 or TRBD2 may be the D gene (5 bases each). This CDR3 contains 13 residues. Germline CDR1 and CDR2: SGHRS and YFSETQ. V was clipped by 3 bases and J by 3 bases, with 10 bases between them. The CDR3 nucleotides read TGCGCCAGCAGCTCACATGGGGGCTACGAGCAGTACTTC. It codes for CASSSHGGYEQYF.

V and J are TRBV6-1 and TRBJ2-7, with 10 bases aligning to TRBD1. The germline V gene encodes CDR1 MNHNS and CDR2 SASEGT. J was trimmed by 5 bases and V by 8 bases; bases with no gene match: 9. The CDR3 runs 14 residues. CDR3 nucleotides: TGTGCCAGCCTCCGGGACAGGGGAGAAGACGAGCAGTACTTC. This translates into CASLRDRGEDEQYF.

V gene TRBV27 combines with J gene TRBJ1-3; 7 bases are a match to TRBD1. The V gene end was trimmed by 0 bases and the J gene end by 4 bases; junction bases not matched to a gene: 3. The CDR3 spans 15 residues. Germline lookup yields CDR1 MNHEY and CDR2 SMNVEV (reference sequence). The CDR3 DNA follows: TGTGCCAGCAGTTTATCGAGACAGGGCGGAAACACCATATATTTT. Protein sequence: CASSLSRQGGNTIYF.

The chain combines TRBV19 with TRBJ2-2; 10 positions agree with TRBD1. CDR1 and CDR2 from the germline V gene are LNHDA and SQIVND (reference sequence). The V and J ends lost 8 bases and 2 bases, in that order; junction bases with no gene match: 17. The CDR3 has 19 amino acids. CDR3 residues: CASGPGQGLSLRNTGELFF. DNA for the CDR3: TGTGCCAGTGGGCCGGGACAGGGGCTCAGCCTAAGAAACACCGGGGAGCTGTTTTTT.